This T cell receptor (beta chain) came from a study of molecular identifiers for immune sequencing clone quantification. TCRdb fed the PCR reads into MiXCR, producing one record per CDR3 protein. Of around 480,000 distinct CDR3 sequences in the sample, about 20% were seen once. The CDR3 is 17 amino acids. Trimming pared 4 bases from V and 1 base from J, leaving 16 bases between. Germline CDR1 is SGHTA and CDR2 is FQGNSA. This chain links TRBV7-2 with TRBJ1-4; the D gene is possibly TRBD1 (6 bases). This receptor was identified in a human donor in good health. Some libraries in this study had Jurkat cell RNA spiked in. Sequenced input: naive CD8+ T cells from blood, with Jurkat cell RNA spiked in. Subset given: FACS-sorted CD8+CD4-CCR7+CD45RA+ naive T cells. This chain's CDR3 is CASSWDTGDGTNEKLFF. Here the CDR3 DNA reads TGTGCCAGCAGCTGGGACACTGGGGATGGAACTAATGAAAAACTGTTTTTT.